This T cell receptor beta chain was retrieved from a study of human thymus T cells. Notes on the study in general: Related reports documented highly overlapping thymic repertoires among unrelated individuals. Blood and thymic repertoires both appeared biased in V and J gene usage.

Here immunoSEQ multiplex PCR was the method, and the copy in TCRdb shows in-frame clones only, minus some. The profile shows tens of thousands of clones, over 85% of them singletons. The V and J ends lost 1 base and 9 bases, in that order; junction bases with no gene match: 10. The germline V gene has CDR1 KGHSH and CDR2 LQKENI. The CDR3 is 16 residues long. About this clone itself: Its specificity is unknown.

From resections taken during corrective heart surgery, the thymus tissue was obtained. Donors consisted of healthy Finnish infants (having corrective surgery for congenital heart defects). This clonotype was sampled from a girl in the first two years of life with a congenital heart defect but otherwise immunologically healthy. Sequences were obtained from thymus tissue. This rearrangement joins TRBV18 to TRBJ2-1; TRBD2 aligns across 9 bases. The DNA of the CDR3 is TGTGCCAGCTCACCACGCAGGACTAGCGACGTGAGTGAGCAGTTCTTC. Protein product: CASSPRRTSDVSEQFF.